These T cell receptor beta chains were read from a single sample in a study of blood T cell repertoires in COVID-19. Repertoires were generated with immunoSEQ multiplex PCR, while TCRdb's copy carries only in-frame clones and drops some. The sample consists of 160,000 or so clones, under 95% of them appearing once. The sample comprised peripheral blood. The receptors stem from a man between 18 and 29 years old with acute or convalescent COVID-19. Both conserved end residues are part of each CDR3. The order of the fields is V gene, J gene, D gene, clone size, CDR3 DNA, CDR3 protein. The D gene is left open where the match is weak. Clone size appears in some rows only: once, few, many, or a class for an expanded clone.

V gene: TRBV27
J gene: TRBJ2-7
D gene: -
clone size: -
CDR3 DNA: TGTGCCAGCAGTTTCCCCCAGGGTCGCGAGCAGTACTTC
CDR3 protein: CASSFPQGREQYF

V gene: TRBV7-9
J gene: TRBJ2-2
D gene: -
clone size: -
CDR3 DNA: TGTGCCAGCAGCTTAGAAGTCGGAGGGTCCACCGGGGAGCTGTTTTTT
CDR3 protein: CASSLEVGGSTGELFF

V gene: TRBV12-3/TRBV12-4
J gene: TRBJ1-1
D gene: TRBD1
clone size: -
CDR3 DNA: TGTGCCAGCAGACGGACAGGGAACACTGAAGCTTTCTTT
CDR3 protein: CASRRTGNTEAFF

V gene: TRBV6-2/TRBV6-3
J gene: TRBJ1-1
D gene: TRBD1
clone size: -
CDR3 DNA: TGTGCCAGCAGCAACTTACAGGGGCCTAGGGAAGCTTTCTTT
CDR3 protein: CASSNLQGPREAFF

V gene: TRBV5-5
J gene: TRBJ1-1
D gene: TRBD1
clone size: -
CDR3 DNA: TGTGCCAGCAGCTTGCGTGGGGGACAGACTCTTAGGGACACTGAAGCTTTCTTT
CDR3 protein: CASSLRGGQTLRDTEAFF

V gene: TRBV5-1
J gene: TRBJ2-1
D gene: -
clone size: -
CDR3 DNA: TGCGCCAGCAGCCTTCAGGGTACCTCCTACAATGAGCAGTTCTTC
CDR3 protein: CASSLQGTSYNEQFF

V gene: TRBV6-2/TRBV6-3
J gene: TRBJ2-1
D gene: TRBD2
clone size: -
CDR3 DNA: TGTGCCAGCAGCGGACTAGCGGGAAGGAATGAGCAGTTCTTC
CDR3 protein: CASSGLAGRNEQFF

V gene: TRBV4-1
J gene: TRBJ1-3
D gene: -
clone size: -
CDR3 DNA: TGCGCCAGCAGCCTTTTGATTCTAACTGGAAACACCATATATTTT
CDR3 protein: CASSLLILTGNTIYF

V gene: TRBV9
J gene: TRBJ2-2
D gene: -
clone size: -
CDR3 DNA: TGTGCCCAGGGCACAGGTCTAGGGGATAACACCGGGGAGCTGTTTTTT
CDR3 protein: CAQGTGLGDNTGELFF

V gene: TRBV7-6
J gene: TRBJ1-5
D gene: -
clone size: -
CDR3 DNA: TGTGCCAGCAGCTTTCTTAATCAGCCCCAGCATTTT
CDR3 protein: CASSFLNQPQHF

V gene: TRBV7-9
J gene: TRBJ1-4
D gene: -
clone size: once
CDR3 DNA: TGTGCCAGCAGCTTTAGTGGGTGGGGCTTTAATGAAAAACTGTTTTTT
CDR3 protein: CASSFSGWGFNEKLFF

V gene: TRBV5-1
J gene: TRBJ2-7
D gene: TRBD1
clone size: -
CDR3 DNA: TGCGCCAGCAGCTTTACACAGGGGGGAGGCGAGCAGTACTTC
CDR3 protein: CASSFTQGGGEQYF

V gene: TRBV3-1/TRBV3-2
J gene: TRBJ1-1
D gene: -
clone size: -
CDR3 DNA: TGTGCCAGCAGCCCTCGGACGGGGATCACTGAAGCTTTCTTT
CDR3 protein: CASSPRTGITEAFF

V gene: TRBV6-5
J gene: TRBJ2-4
D gene: -
clone size: once
CDR3 DNA: TGTGCCGCCGGAGGGAAGCTAGCCAAAAACATTCAGTACTTC
CDR3 protein: CAAGGKLAKNIQYF

V gene: TRBV6-6
J gene: TRBJ2-7
D gene: -
clone size: -
CDR3 DNA: TGTGCCAGCAGTTCTACAGGAGTTGGAGAGCAGTACTTC
CDR3 protein: CASSSTGVGEQYF

V gene: TRBV18
J gene: TRBJ2-3
D gene: TRBD2
clone size: -
CDR3 DNA: TGTGCCAGCTCACCACAGACTAGCGCAGATACGCAGTATTTT
CDR3 protein: CASSPQTSADTQYF

V gene: TRBV10-3
J gene: TRBJ1-3
D gene: -
clone size: once
CDR3 DNA: TGTGCCATCAGTGAGGACAGCAACTCTGGAAACACCATATATTTT
CDR3 protein: CAISEDSNSGNTIYF

V gene: TRBV4-1
J gene: TRBJ1-4
D gene: TRBD1
clone size: -
CDR3 DNA: TGCGCCAGCAGCCGCGGGACAGGGGCTCTAAGTTTGGAAAAACTGTTTTTT
CDR3 protein: CASSRGTGALSLEKLFF

V gene: TRBV6-6
J gene: TRBJ1-1
D gene: -
clone size: -
CDR3 DNA: TGTGCCAGCAGTTATGAAGGGGTCCCCTACACTGAAGCTTTCTTT
CDR3 protein: CASSYEGVPYTEAFF

V gene: TRBV2
J gene: TRBJ2-3
D gene: -
clone size: -
CDR3 DNA: TGTGCCAGCAGTGAAAGGACAGATAGCACAGATACGCAGTATTTT
CDR3 protein: CASSERTDSTDTQYF

V gene: TRBV5-6
J gene: TRBJ2-6
D gene: -
clone size: -
CDR3 DNA: TGTGCCAGCAGCTTGTGGGGTTCAGGACAGAATGGGGCCAACGTCCTGACTTTC
CDR3 protein: CASSLWGSGQNGANVLTF

V gene: TRBV11-3
J gene: TRBJ1-1
D gene: -
clone size: -
CDR3 DNA: TGTGCCAGCAGCCACAGTCTGAGCACTGAAGCTTTCTTT
CDR3 protein: CASSHSLSTEAFF

V gene: TRBV5-5
J gene: TRBJ1-2
D gene: -
clone size: once
CDR3 DNA: TGTGCCAGCAGCGAGGGGGACCTCTATGGCTACACCTTC
CDR3 protein: CASSEGDLYGYTF

V gene: TRBV11-3
J gene: TRBJ2-3
D gene: TRBD2
clone size: -
CDR3 DNA: TGTGCCAGCAGCCCTGGACTAGCGGGAGCGGAAGATACGCAGTATTTT
CDR3 protein: CASSPGLAGAEDTQYF

V gene: TRBV18
J gene: TRBJ1-1
D gene: TRBD1
clone size: -
CDR3 DNA: TGTGCCAGCTCACCAAGGACAGGGGGGAACACTGAAGCTTTCTTT
CDR3 protein: CASSPRTGGNTEAFF

V gene: TRBV7-2
J gene: TRBJ2-2
D gene: TRBD1
clone size: -
CDR3 DNA: TGTGCCAGCAGCAGACAACAGGGGTCCGGGGAGCTGTTTTTT
CDR3 protein: CASSRQQGSGELFF

V gene: TRBV4-1
J gene: TRBJ1-2
D gene: -
clone size: once
CDR3 DNA: TGCGCCAGCAGCCAAGAACGACTCCCAAAGAACTATGGCTACACCTTC
CDR3 protein: CASSQERLPKNYGYTF

V gene: TRBV4-1
J gene: TRBJ1-2
D gene: TRBD1
clone size: -
CDR3 DNA: TGCGCCAGCAGCCAAACTGGGACAGTCCGTTATGGCTACACCTTC
CDR3 protein: CASSQTGTVRYGYTF

V gene: TRBV7-9
J gene: TRBJ2-3
D gene: TRBD2
clone size: -
CDR3 DNA: TGTGCCAGCTCCCGGGGGGATGGTAGGACAGATACGCAGTATTTT
CDR3 protein: CASSRGDGRTDTQYF

V gene: TRBV5-6
J gene: TRBJ2-1
D gene: -
clone size: -
CDR3 DNA: TGTGCCAGCAGCTGGGCGGGAACAGGGGCTAGTGAGCAGTTCTTC
CDR3 protein: CASSWAGTGASEQFF

V gene: TRBV5-1
J gene: TRBJ1-1
D gene: -
clone size: -
CDR3 DNA: TGCGCCAGCAGGCAACAGGCGCAAGAAGCTTTCTTT
CDR3 protein: CASRQQAQEAFF

V gene: TRBV3-1/TRBV3-2
J gene: TRBJ1-2
D gene: -
clone size: -
CDR3 DNA: TGTGCCAGCAGCCAAGGGGGAGGGGAGGATGGCTACACCTTC
CDR3 protein: CASSQGGGEDGYTF

V gene: TRBV19
J gene: TRBJ2-1
D gene: TRBD1
clone size: few
CDR3 DNA: TGTGCCAGTAGTATATGGGACAGGGGGCTCTTCTACAATGAGCAGTTCTTC
CDR3 protein: CASSIWDRGLFYNEQFF

V gene: TRBV23-1
J gene: TRBJ1-5
D gene: -
clone size: -
CDR3 DNA: TGCGCCAGCAGGCCCTCAGGGGACCATAGCAATCAGCCCCAGCATTTT
CDR3 protein: CASRPSGDHSNQPQHF

V gene: TRBV4-1
J gene: TRBJ1-1
D gene: TRBD1
clone size: -
CDR3 DNA: TGCGCCAGCAGCCAACTTCTTCCAGGGACAGGGGGGAACACTGAAGCTTTCTTT
CDR3 protein: CASSQLLPGTGGNTEAFF

V gene: TRBV5-1
J gene: TRBJ2-7
D gene: -
clone size: -
CDR3 DNA: TGCGCCAGCAGCTTGGCCGGGGCGGGGTCCTACGAGCAGTACTTC
CDR3 protein: CASSLAGAGSYEQYF

V gene: TRBV2
J gene: TRBJ1-6
D gene: -
clone size: -
CDR3 DNA: TGTGCCAGCAGTGAAGCGAGACAGTTTTCACCCCTCCACTTT
CDR3 protein: CASSEARQFSPLHF

V gene: TRBV6-1
J gene: TRBJ1-1
D gene: TRBD1
clone size: -
CDR3 DNA: TGTGCCAGCAGTGAGACAGGGATGAACACTGAAGCTTTCTTT
CDR3 protein: CASSETGMNTEAFF

V gene: TRBV20-1
J gene: TRBJ1-1
D gene: -
clone size: -
CDR3 DNA: TGCAGTGCTAGTCGGGGGCGCGGGGGCACTGAAGCTTTCTTT
CDR3 protein: CSASRGRGGTEAFF

V gene: TRBV24-1
J gene: TRBJ1-3
D gene: TRBD1
clone size: -
CDR3 DNA: TGTGCCACCAGTGGTGGGGGACAGGGAACTGGAAACACCATATATTTT
CDR3 protein: CATSGGGQGTGNTIYF

V gene: TRBV19
J gene: TRBJ2-1
D gene: TRBD1
clone size: -
CDR3 DNA: TGTGCCAGTAGGAACGGGACAGGGCTGCGTGAGCAGTTCTTC
CDR3 protein: CASRNGTGLREQFF

V gene: TRBV3-1/TRBV3-2
J gene: TRBJ1-1
D gene: TRBD1
clone size: -
CDR3 DNA: TGTGCCAGCAGCCAAAGAAGGTGGACAGGAATGAACACTGAAGCTTTCTTT
CDR3 protein: CASSQRRWTGMNTEAFF

V gene: TRBV7-9
J gene: TRBJ1-4
D gene: -
clone size: -
CDR3 DNA: TGTGCCAGCAGCTTAAGGCCTTTCGGAGATGAAAAACTGTTTTTT
CDR3 protein: CASSLRPFGDEKLFF

V gene: TRBV6-5
J gene: TRBJ1-2
D gene: -
clone size: -
CDR3 DNA: TGTGCCAGCAGCTTCGACCTTGGGGGGAGCTATGGCTACACCTTC
CDR3 protein: CASSFDLGGSYGYTF

V gene: TRBV5-4
J gene: TRBJ2-3
D gene: TRBD1
clone size: -
CDR3 DNA: TGTGCCAGCAGCCCCAGGACAGGGCTCACAGATACGCAGTATTTT
CDR3 protein: CASSPRTGLTDTQYF

V gene: TRBV15
J gene: TRBJ1-1
D gene: TRBD1
clone size: -
CDR3 DNA: TGTGCCACCAGCAAACGACAGGGCCTGAGGGCTGAAGCTTTCTTT
CDR3 protein: CATSKRQGLRAEAFF

V gene: TRBV29-1
J gene: TRBJ1-5
D gene: -
clone size: -
CDR3 DNA: TGCAGCGTTGAAGATCAGGACAGTCTGAATCAGCCCCAGCATTTT
CDR3 protein: CSVEDQDSLNQPQHF

V gene: TRBV7-9
J gene: TRBJ1-2
D gene: -
clone size: -
CDR3 DNA: TGTGCCAGCAGCCCCCGACAGGATGGCTACACCTTC
CDR3 protein: CASSPRQDGYTF

V gene: TRBV2
J gene: TRBJ2-2
D gene: -
clone size: -
CDR3 DNA: TGTGCCAGCAGTGAAAGATCAGGGGCGCAGGCCGGGGAGCTGTTTTTT
CDR3 protein: CASSERSGAQAGELFF

V gene: TRBV30
J gene: TRBJ1-1
D gene: -
clone size: -
CDR3 DNA: TGTGCCTGGGGTCAGGGGAACACTGAAGCTTTCTTT
CDR3 protein: CAWGQGNTEAFF

V gene: TRBV19
J gene: TRBJ1-1
D gene: -
clone size: -
CDR3 DNA: TGTGCCAGTAGTACTAAGTCGGCTTTGTCGGGTGAAGCTTTCTTT
CDR3 protein: CASSTKSALSGEAFF

V gene: TRBV6-5
J gene: TRBJ2-1
D gene: TRBD2
clone size: once
CDR3 DNA: TGTGCCGGGGGGTTAGCGGGGAGCTACAATGAGCAGTTCTTC
CDR3 protein: CAGGLAGSYNEQFF

V gene: TRBV27
J gene: TRBJ1-5
D gene: TRBD1
clone size: -
CDR3 DNA: TGTGCCAGCAGTAGACAGGGTGTGGGCAATCAGCCCCAGCATTTT
CDR3 protein: CASSRQGVGNQPQHF

V gene: TRBV6-1
J gene: TRBJ2-7
D gene: TRBD2
clone size: many
CDR3 DNA: TGTGCCAGCAGTGTCGCGACTAGCGGGAAAGGGTACGAGCAGTACTTC
CDR3 protein: CASSVATSGKGYEQYF

V gene: TRBV9
J gene: TRBJ1-4
D gene: -
clone size: -
CDR3 DNA: TGTGCCAGCAGCGTAGACCAGGCCCCCAATGAAAAACTGTTTTTT
CDR3 protein: CASSVDQAPNEKLFF